Shown below are 8 T cell receptor beta chains from a single sample sequenced in a study of T cell responses to AZD1222 COVID-19 vaccine. Assay: immunoSEQ multiplex PCR; the TCRdb copy retains only in-frame clones and omits some. The profile shows about 150,000 clones, about nine tenths of them singletons. This specimen consisted of peripheral blood, obtained on day 0 of AZD1222 vaccination. The receptors were gathered from an adult in good health.

The chain is built from TRBV6-2 or TRBV6-3 and TRBJ1-1; D may be TRBD1 (6 bases). This CDR3 is 16 amino acids long. Trimming took off 4 bases at V and 4 bases at J, with 19 bases between the two ends. Germline V gene sequence: CDR1 MNHEY, CDR2 SVGEGT. The CDR3 bases are TGTGCCAGCAGTTCTCACCTACAGGGCGTGCGCACTGAAGCTTTCTTT. Encoded protein: CASSSHLQGVRTEAFF.

The rearrangement links TRBV4-3 to TRBJ2-2; D unclear. Germline lookup yields CDR1 LGHNA and CDR2 YSLEER. The CDR3 has 15 residues. The germline V and J ends were trimmed by 1 base and 5 bases, with 11 bases remaining between them. CDR3 DNA: TGCGCCAGCAGCCAAGTCGCTAGTGATACCGGGGAGCTGTTTTTT. It codes for CASSQVASDTGELFF.

The rearrangement joins TRBV5-4 to TRBJ1-3; the D gene is possibly TRBD1 (6 bases). Trimming removed 0 bases from V and 2 bases from J, with 6 bases in between. Germline lookup yields CDR1 SGHNT and CDR2 YYREEE (reference sequence). The CDR3 loop spans 14 amino acids. The CDR3 region is CASSLDRAGNTIYF. DNA for the CDR3: TGTGCCAGCAGCTTGGACAGGGCTGGAAACACCATATATTTT. The full variable domain, its missing parts supplied by reference TRBV5-4 and TRBJ1-3, is ETGVTQSPTHLIKTRGQQVTLRCSSQSGHNTVSWYQQALGQGPQFIFQYYREEENGRGNFPPRFSGLQFPNYSSELNVNALELDDSALYLCASSLDRAGNTIYFGEGSWLTVV.

The rearrangement joins TRBV9 to TRBJ2-4; a possible D gene is TRBD1 (6 bases). CDR3 length equals 16 residues. V dropped 5 bases and J dropped 1 base, with 16 bases sitting between them. Germline-derived CDR1 and CDR2 are SGDLS and YYNGEE. The chain's CDR3 is CASSQGRHLAKNIQYF. As DNA, the CDR3 is TGTGCCAGCAGTCAGGGGAGACATTTGGCCAAAAACATTCAGTACTTC.

The chain couples TRBV3-1 (or the pseudogene TRBV3-2) to TRBJ2-7, with D unresolved. V lost 4 bases and J 0 bases, leaving 10 bases between the germline ends. This CDR3 has 14 residues. Germline-derived CDR1 and CDR2 are LGHDT and YNNKEL (reference sequence). CDR3 loop: CASSPAFSSYEQYF. CDR3 DNA sequence: TGTGCCAGCAGCCCCGCCTTCAGCTCCTACGAGCAGTACTTC.

CDR3 sequence (DNA): TGTGCCAGCAGCTTAGGCGGGGCTAGCACAGATACGCAGTATTTT. Its translation: CASSLGGASTDTQYF. The rearrangement joins TRBV11-2 to TRBJ2-3, with TRBD2 as a possible D gene (6 bases). The germline CDR1 and CDR2 sequences are SGHAT and FQNNGV. This CDR3 region has 15 residues. V shed 1 base and J shed 0 bases, with 8 bases lying between them. Full variable domain (rest looked up from reference TRBV11-2 and TRBJ2-3): EAGVAQSPRYKIIEKRQSVAFWCNPISGHATLYWYQQILGQGPKLLIQFQNNGVVDDSQLPKDRFSAERLKGVDSTLKIQPAKLEDSAVYLCASSLGGASTDTQYFGPGTRLTVL.

This chain uses TRBV10-3 with TRBJ1-5; D uncertain. The germline gives CDR1 ENHRY, CDR2 SYGVKD. V shed 7 bases and J shed 2 bases, with 12 bases lying between them. The CDR3 runs to 14 residues. CDR3 region: CAITPDGGNQPQHF. Written as DNA, the CDR3 is TGTGCCATCACCCCGGACGGAGGCAATCAGCCCCAGCATTTT.

The chain combines TRBV5-6 with TRBJ2-5; D is undetermined. The CDR3 has 13 residues. The V gene's germline CDR1 is SGHDT and CDR2 YYEEEE. Between the trimmed V and J ends, which lost 2 bases and 2 bases, there was a span of 7 bases. This CDR3 reads CASSFWEQETQYF. DNA for the CDR3: TGTGCCAGCAGCTTCTGGGAACAAGAGACCCAGTACTTC.